Given below is one T cell receptor beta chain in context. The V gene end was trimmed by 4 bases and the J gene end by 8 bases; junction bases not matched to a gene: 9. The CDR3 loop spans 15 amino acids. Germline V gene lookup returns CDR1 SGHTS and CDR2 YDEGEE. The data are from a study of shared clonotypes between healthy human individuals. Nashville, Tennessee was home to all donors, each a Caucasian adult. Sorted subsets were amplified in replicate PCRs using 200 to 250 ng DNA, around 30,000 T cell genomes. Generated by immunoSEQ multiplex PCR, the TCRdb table keeps only in-frame clones and is missing some. The sample lists some 630,000 clones; 72% were seen once.

The chain has TRBV5-8 and TRBJ1-4, with TRBD1 matching 9 bases. This sequence was found in a woman in her twenties or thirties in good health. Sample: memory CD4+ T cells sorted from blood. The subset was: CD45RA-negative fraction. The CDR3 loop reads CASSGNRGRREKLFF. DNA of the CDR3: TGTGCCAGCAGCGGAAACAGGGGGCGCCGAGAAAAACTGTTTTTT.